Listed here is a single T cell receptor (beta chain). The CDR3 runs to 14 residues. Trimming cost V 6 bases and J 1 base; bases outside gene matches: 5. The V gene's germline CDR1 is MNHNY and CDR2 SVGAGI (reference sequence). The data were taken from a study of T-cell memory formation after mild COVID-19. TCRdb recomputed calls from the 5' RACE reads with MiXCR, one row per CDR3 protein. The sample lists about 290,000 distinct CDR3 sequences; 15% to 20% were seen once. Sequencing was carried out using PBMCs or a T cell subset sorted from them (not recorded which). This TCR derives from a man younger than 35 who had mild COVID-19 (a few samples of this study predate the infection). Cell type and time point are not known. The V call is TRBV6-6, the J call TRBJ1-1; 7 bases line up with TRBD1. CDR3 sequence (DNA): TGTGCCAGCAGCCCCAGGGGGAAGAACACTGAAGCTTTCTTT. Residues: CASSPRGKNTEAFF.